This T cell receptor beta chain was profiled in a study of blood T cells in healthy people across ages. For the second PCR, which ran for 7 to 11 cycles, a sample-barcoded 5' primer and a J-beta primer mix were used. Every cDNA molecule carried a tag from a template-switch adaptor bearing 12 random nucleotides. TCRdb passed the 5' RACE reads through MiXCR, listing each CDR3 protein once. The sample lists about a million distinct CDR3 sequences, less than 45% occurring once. General study findings and limits: The study could not conclusively compare naive and antigen-experienced cells, given its unsorted PBMCs. Across the age range, TCR beta diversity per million T cells fell in a roughly linear way. Investigators treated diversity estimates from one million T cells as underestimates.

This clonotype was seen at least ten times. Its specificity is unknown. The CDR3 contains 15 residues. V lost 3 bases to trimming and J lost 2 bases, with 11 bases between them. The TCR was taken from a man aged 18 to 30 in good health. Sequenced: blood. The chain couples TRBV12-3 or TRBV12-4 to TRBJ1-5; no clear D gene. DNA for the CDR3: TGTGCCAGCAGTTTGGGCGGGAATGGCAATCAGCCCCAGCATTTT. It specifies CASSLGGNGNQPQHF.